A single T cell receptor beta chain is shown here with its context. The antigen is not known. The deep-level immunoSEQ assay was used. The DNA input per sorted-subset replicate PCR was approximately 210 ng, corresponding to 25,000 to 35,000 T cell genomes. TCRdb's table, derived via immunoSEQ multiplex PCR, lists solely in-frame clones and lacks some. Of nearly 1,000,000 clones in the sample, over 60% were seen once. The sample comes from a study of shared clonotypes between healthy human individuals. Study-wide results and caveats: Sharing across several donors was seen in approximately 5.2% of naive CD4 clonotypes. Rarefaction indicated that sorted-subset sequencing remained incomplete although depth was large.

V was clipped by 5 bases and J by 3 bases, with 13 bases between them. Looked up from germline, CDR1 is SGHVS and CDR2 is FQNEAQ. CDR3 length equals 14 residues. The specimen sequenced was memory CD4+ T cells sorted from blood. The sample's subset: CD45RA-negative fraction. The chain has TRBV7-8 and TRBJ1-2, with D unresolved. This clonotype originated in a man younger than 30 in good health. CDR3 sequence reads: CASSISEGHYGYTF. CDR3 nucleotides: TGTGCCAGCAGCATTTCTGAGGGCCACTATGGCTACACCTTC.